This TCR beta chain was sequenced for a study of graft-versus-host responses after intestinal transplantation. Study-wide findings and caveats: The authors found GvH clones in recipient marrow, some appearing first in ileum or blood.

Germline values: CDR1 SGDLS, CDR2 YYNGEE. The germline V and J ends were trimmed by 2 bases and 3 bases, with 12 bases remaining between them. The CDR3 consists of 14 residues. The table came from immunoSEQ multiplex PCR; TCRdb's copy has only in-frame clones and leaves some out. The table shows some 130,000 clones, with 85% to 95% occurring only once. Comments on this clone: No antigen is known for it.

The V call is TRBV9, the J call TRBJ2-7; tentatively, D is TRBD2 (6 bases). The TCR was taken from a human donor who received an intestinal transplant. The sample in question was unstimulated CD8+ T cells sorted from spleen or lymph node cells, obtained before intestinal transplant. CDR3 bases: TGTGCCAGCAGCGTTCGGGACTCGAGCTACGAGCAGTACTTC. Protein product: CASSVRDSSYEQYF.